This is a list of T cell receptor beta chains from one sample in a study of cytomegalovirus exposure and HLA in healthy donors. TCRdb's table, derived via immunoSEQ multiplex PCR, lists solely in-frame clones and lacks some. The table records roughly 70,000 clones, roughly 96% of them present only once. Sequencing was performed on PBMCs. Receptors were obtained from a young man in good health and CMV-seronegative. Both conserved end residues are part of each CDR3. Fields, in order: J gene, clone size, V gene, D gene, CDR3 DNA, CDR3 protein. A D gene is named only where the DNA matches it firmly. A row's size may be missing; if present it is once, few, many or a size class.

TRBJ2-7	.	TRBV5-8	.	TGTGCCAGCAGCTTGGTTCGCGAGCAGTACTTC	CASSLVREQYF
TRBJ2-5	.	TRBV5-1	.	TGCGCCAGCAGCTGGACAGTAGGAGAGACCCAGTACTTC	CASSWTVGETQYF
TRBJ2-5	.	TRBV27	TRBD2	TGTGCCAGCAGCCATGGGACTAGGATGAAGACCCAGTACTTC	CASSHGTRMKTQYF
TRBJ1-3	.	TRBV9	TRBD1	TGTGCCAGCAGCGTAGGTCCAGGGGGCGATTTCTCTGGAAACACCATATATTTT	CASSVGPGGDFSGNTIYF
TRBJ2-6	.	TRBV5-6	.	TGTGCCAGCAGCCTAGACAGCTCTGGGGCCAACGTCCTGACTTTC	CASSLDSSGANVLTF
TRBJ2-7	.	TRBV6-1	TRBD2	TGTGCCAGCAGCCCGAGGGCGGGGGGCCACTACGAGCAGTACTTC	CASSPRAGGHYEQYF
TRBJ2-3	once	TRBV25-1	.	TGTGCCAGCAGTGATGCGGGGGCGCCCCTCACAGATACGCAGTATTTT	CASSDAGAPLTDTQYF
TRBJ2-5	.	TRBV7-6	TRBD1	TGTGCCAGCAGCCCAACAGGGGCGGGGACCCAGTACTTC	CASSPTGAGTQYF
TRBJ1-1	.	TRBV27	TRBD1	TGTGCCAGCGGGGGGACAGGATTGAACACTGAAGCTTTCTTT	CASGGTGLNTEAFF
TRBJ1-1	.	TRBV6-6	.	TGTGCCAGCAGAACGGACACCGGGGGCACTGAAGCTTTCTTT	CASRTDTGGTEAFF
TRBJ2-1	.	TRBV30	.	TGTGCCTGGAGTGTACCGGCGGGGATCTACAATGAGCAGTTCTTC	CAWSVPAGIYNEQFF
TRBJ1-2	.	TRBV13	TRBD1	TGTGCCAGCAGCTTAGAGGGGGCTGGCTATGGCTACACCTTC	CASSLEGAGYGYTF
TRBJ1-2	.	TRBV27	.	TGTGCCAGCAGTGCAACAGGGAACTATGGCTACACCTTC	CASSATGNYGYTF
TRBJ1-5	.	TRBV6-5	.	TGTGCCAGCAGGTCAGGGAATCAGCCCCAGCATTTT	CASRSGNQPQHF
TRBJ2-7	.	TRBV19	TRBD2	TGTGCCAGTAGTGCCATACTAGCGGGAGGGTACGAGCAGTACTTC	CASSAILAGGYEQYF
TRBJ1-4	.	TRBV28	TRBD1	TGTGCCAGCAGTCCGACACAGGGGGCGGGAGAAAAACTGTTTTTT	CASSPTQGAGEKLFF
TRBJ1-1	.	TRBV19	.	TGTGCCAGTAGTATAGCTGGCCGTCAGAACACTGAAGCTTTCTTT	CASSIAGRQNTEAFF
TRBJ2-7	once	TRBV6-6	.	TGTGCCAGCAGTTACTCGGGTAGCGGCTCCTACGAGCAGTACTTC	CASSYSGSGSYEQYF
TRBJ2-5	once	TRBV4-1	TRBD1	TGCGCCAGCAGCCCTGACAGGGGGCGCCGGGAGACCCAGTACTTC	CASSPDRGRRETQYF
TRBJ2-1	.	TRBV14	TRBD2	TGTGCCAGCAGCCCGGGGGGTGTATGGGAGCAGTTCTTC	CASSPGGVWEQFF
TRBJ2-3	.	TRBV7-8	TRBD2	TGTGCCAGCAGCGGGGGGCCCGGACTAGCGGGAGGGGATACGCAGTATTTT	CASSGGPGLAGGDTQYF
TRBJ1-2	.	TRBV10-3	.	TGTGCCATCAGTGAGTCCGGGGGATCCGCTGGCTACACCTTC	CAISESGGSAGYTF